Shown below are 18 T cell receptor beta chains from a single sample sequenced in a study of T-cell reconstitution after alpha-beta-depleted transplantation in children listed by TCRdb under 2016. Libraries came from PCR. Sequencing was carried out with an Illumina HiSeq 2500. TCR libraries were prepared with molecular barcoding, using unique molecular identifiers to normalize TCRbeta repertoire quantification. TCRdb cleaned the public reads at Q25 with fastp, built clones with MiXCR and kept in-frame beta chains. For every CDR3 protein sequence, its rows merge into one entry that carries the most common genes and DNA. The sample table lists about 980,000 distinct CDR3 sequences, roughly 29% of them with a count of one. Approximately 30% of the sample lies in the top ten. The treatment or condition label for this specimen denotes: allogeneic hematopoietic cell transplantation with graft depleted of TCRalphabeta T cells and CD19 B cells.

Sequenced here: PBMCs, mostly from graft donor cells, sampled 360 days after TCRalphabeta/CD19-depleted stem cell transplant. Source of these receptors: a boy less than two years old who had a stem cell transplant for SCID, so the T cells may come from the graft donor.

V usage is TRBV19 and J usage is TRBJ2-5; either TRBD1 or TRBD2 may supply D (5 bases each). This CDR3 has 16 amino acids. Germline V gene data show CDR1 as LNHDA and CDR2 as SQIVND (reference sequence). Trimming left V 5 bases short and J 0 bases short, with 16 bases between. In DNA, the CDR3 is TGTGCCAGTAGTGGGACCTCCTACGCGAACCAAGAGACCCAGTACTTC. This sequence encodes CASSGTSYANQETQYF. Variable domain in full (rest from reference TRBV19 and TRBJ2-5): DGGITQSPKYLFRKEGQNVTLSCEQNLNHDAMYWYRQDPGQGLRLIYYSQIVNDFQKGDIAEGYSVSREKKESFPLTVTSAQKNPTAFYLCASSGTSYANQETQYFGPGTRLLVL.

This clonotype was detected once. The chain combines TRBV15 with TRBJ2-7; TRBD1 matches at 7 bases. Trimming took 5 bases from V and 3 from J; bases not matched to a gene: 7. Germline V gives CDR1 LNHNV, CDR2 YYDKDF (reference sequence). The CDR3 length is 14 residues. The CDR3 sequence: CATSGPGQIYEQYF. In nucleotides, the CDR3 is TGTGCCACCAGCGGTCCGGGACAGATCTACGAGCAGTACTTC.

V gene TRBV7-6 combines with J gene TRBJ2-3; D remains ambiguous. Trimming took off 7 bases at V and 6 bases at J, with 26 bases between the two ends. The germline V gene encodes CDR1 SGHVS and CDR2 FNYEAQ. The CDR3 contains 17 residues. CDR3 amino acids: CASNQSGNGRFADTQYF. CDR3 DNA: TGTGCCAGCAACCAATCCGGTAACGGTCGGTTCGCGGATACGCAGTATTTT.

The CDR3, as DNA: TGCAGCGTTGGAGGGACGGGGGCCCGGGGAGAAAAACTGTTTTTT. Residues: CSVGGTGARGEKLFF. The chain uses TRBV29-1 and TRBJ1-4, with D possibly being TRBD1 (6 bases). CDR3 length equals 15 residues. The V gene lost 4 bases and the J gene lost 8 bases, with 20 bases spanning the gap. Germline values: CDR1 SQVTM, CDR2 ANQGSEA.

The chain joins TRBV11-2 to TRBJ2-5; possible D gene TRBD2, 6 bases. This CDR3 region has 15 residues. In germline, CDR1 is SGHAT, CDR2 FQNNGV. The ends were cut back, 5 bases at V and 4 bases at J, with 17 bases in the middle. As DNA, the CDR3 is TGTGCCAGCAGCCCTAGTGGGGGGAAGGGAGAGACCCAGTACTTC. This sequence encodes CASSPSGGKGETQYF. Full variable domain (missing parts from reference TRBV11-2 and TRBJ2-5): EAGVAQSPRYKIIEKRQSVAFWCNPISGHATLYWYQQILGQGPKLLIQFQNNGVVDDSQLPKDRFSAERLKGVDSTLKIQPAKLEDSAVYLCASSPSGGKGETQYFGPGTRLLVL.

This clonotype was counted only a few times. The J gene is TRBJ1-6, the V gene TRBV6-5, with D possibly TRBD1 on 6 matching bases. The germline V gene has CDR1 MNHEY and CDR2 SVGAGI. Trimming cost V 3 bases and J 10 bases, with 19 bases left between them. The CDR3 is 16 amino acids. The CDR3 nucleotides are TGTGCCAGCAGTTATCAGGCCAGGGGTGCGGGATCACCCCTCCACTTT. Translated: CASSYQARGAGSPLHF.

This sequence joins TRBV7-2 and TRBJ2-7; D gene ambiguous. The CDR3 extends over 13 amino acids. V lost 3 bases and J 6 bases, leaving 12 bases between the germline ends. Germline CDR1 SGHTA, CDR2 FQGNSA. The CDR3 DNA sequence: TGTGCCAGCAGCTTTCGACCGGCTACCGAGCAGTACTTC. This gives the protein CASSFRPATEQYF.

The chain joins TRBV12-3 or TRBV12-4 to TRBJ2-3; D gene ambiguous. V gave up 3 bases and J gave up 1 base, with 5 bases separating them. This CDR3 contains 13 residues. For the CDR3, the DNA is TGTGCCAGCAGTTTTTGGGGCACAGATACGCAGTATTTT. Protein product: CASSFWGTDTQYF.

The CDR3 reads CASSQTGLGNEQYF. The CDR3 bases are TGTGCCAGCAGCCAAACAGGGCTAGGAAACGAGCAGTACTTC. The gene calls are TRBV7-3 and TRBJ2-7; a possible D gene is TRBD1 (6 bases). Trimming shortened V by 5 bases and J by 5 bases, and 16 bases separated the two germline ends. Germline V gene data show CDR1 as SGHTA and CDR2 as FQGTGA. The CDR3 runs to 14 residues.

The chain links TRBV6-1 to TRBJ1-2; 12 bases match TRBD1. Unmatched junction bases numbered 6, after V lost 8 bases and J lost 5 bases. CDR3 size: 14 residues. CDR1 is MNHNS, CDR2 SASEGT, per germline. The CDR3 coding sequence is TGTGCCAGCGGGACAGGGGGCCCCCCATATGGCTACACCTTC. Translation: CASGTGGPPYGYTF.

This clonotype was observed a few times. The chain uses TRBV5-1 and TRBJ2-1, with unresolved D. Trimming removed 4 bases from V and 2 bases from J, with 22 bases in between. The CDR3 runs 18 residues. Germline assignment: CDR1 SGHRS and CDR2 YFSETQ. This chain's CDR3 is CASSSSLWGHLTYNEQFF. In nucleotides, the CDR3 is TGCGCCAGCAGCAGTTCCCTATGGGGTCACTTAACCTACAATGAGCAGTTCTTC.

The chain joins TRBV6-5 to TRBJ1-1, with D possibly being TRBD1 (6 bases). V lost 0 bases to trimming and J lost 9 bases, with 11 bases between them. Germline-derived CDR1 and CDR2 are MNHEY and SVGAGI. The CDR3 loop spans 13 amino acids. This CDR3 is CASSYSRGAKAFF. The CDR3 nucleotides are TGTGCCAGCAGTTACTCCAGGGGTGCTAAAGCTTTCTTT.

This rearrangement joins TRBV5-1 to TRBJ2-7; TRBD1 is a possible D gene (6 bases). CDR3 length equals 14 residues. Germline-derived CDR1 and CDR2 are SGHRS and YFSETQ. V lost 0 bases and J lost 6, with 13 bases in between. The CDR3 DNA follows: TGCGCCAGCAGCTTGGACAGGGCCTTAGGCGAGCAGTACTTC. Its translation is CASSLDRALGEQYF.

The chain has TRBV7-3 and TRBJ2-3; TRBD2 agrees at 9 bases. Per germline, CDR1 SGHTA and CDR2 FQGTGA. Unmatched junction bases numbered 5, after V lost 1 base and J lost 6 bases. The CDR3 is 15 amino acids. CDR3 sequence: CASSLSGGAVDTQYF. For the CDR3, the DNA is TGTGCCAGCAGCTTAAGCGGGGGGGCAGTGGATACGCAGTATTTT.

V is TRBV6-6 and J is TRBJ1-2, with D perhaps matching TRBD1 (6 bases). The CDR3 consists of 12 residues. Germline V lookup: CDR1 MNHNY, CDR2 SVGAGI (reference sequence). V gave up 6 bases and J gave up 7 bases, with 12 bases separating them. The CDR3 protein is CASRRDIFGYTF. In DNA form, the CDR3 reads TGTGCCAGCAGGAGGGACATTTTTGGCTACACCTTC.

The chain is built from TRBV6-2 or TRBV6-3 and TRBJ1-5; D is undetermined. Germline V gene sequence: CDR1 MNHEY, CDR2 SVGEGT. Trimming removed 2 bases from V and 2 bases from J, with 13 bases in between. The CDR3 covers 16 residues. In DNA form, the CDR3 reads TGTGCCAGCAGTTACGGGGAGCGAGCAGGCAATCAGCCCCAGCATTTT. Amino acids: CASSYGERAGNQPQHF.

This clonotype turned up a few times. This rearrangement joins TRBV28 to TRBJ2-7; the D is unclear. The CDR3 is 13 amino acids. V lost 1 base and J 8 bases, leaving 12 bases between the germline ends. The germline V gene has CDR1 MDHEN and CDR2 SYDVKM. The CDR3 reads CASSLSSRYKQYF. CDR3 DNA: TGTGCCAGCAGTTTATCGTCCAGGTATAAGCAGTACTTC.

This sequence joins TRBV9 and TRBJ2-7, with 11 bases matching TRBD1. The CDR3 sequence is 16 residues long. Germline V gene sequence: CDR1 SGDLS, CDR2 YYNGEE. Losses at the gene ends were 0 bases for V and 6 bases for J; bases not matched to a gene: 8. CDR3 protein: CASSVGGTGGISEQYF. For the CDR3, the DNA is TGTGCCAGCAGCGTAGGGGGGACAGGGGGAATCAGCGAGCAGTACTTC.